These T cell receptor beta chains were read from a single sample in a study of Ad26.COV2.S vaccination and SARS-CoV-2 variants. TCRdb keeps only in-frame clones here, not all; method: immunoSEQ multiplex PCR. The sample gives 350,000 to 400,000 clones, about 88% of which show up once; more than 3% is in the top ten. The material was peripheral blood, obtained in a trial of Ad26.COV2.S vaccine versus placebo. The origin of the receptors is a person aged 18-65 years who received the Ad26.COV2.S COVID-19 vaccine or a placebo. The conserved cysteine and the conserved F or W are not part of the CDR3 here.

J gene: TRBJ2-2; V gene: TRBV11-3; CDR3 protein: ASSLFSGTGELF
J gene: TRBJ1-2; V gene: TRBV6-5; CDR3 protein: ASRGEGGANYGYT
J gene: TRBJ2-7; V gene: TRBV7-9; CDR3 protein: ASSGRAPVLYEQY
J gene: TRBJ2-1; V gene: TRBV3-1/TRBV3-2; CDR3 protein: ASSQERGGVYNEQF
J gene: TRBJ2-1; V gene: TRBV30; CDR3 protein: AWTPGLASNEQF
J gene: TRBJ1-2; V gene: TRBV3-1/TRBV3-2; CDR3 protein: ASSRPGTPPYGYT
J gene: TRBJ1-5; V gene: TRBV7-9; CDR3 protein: ASSETGDQPQH
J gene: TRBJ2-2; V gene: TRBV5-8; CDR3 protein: ASSDQTSSTGELF
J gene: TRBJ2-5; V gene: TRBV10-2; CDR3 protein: ASRDRQETQY
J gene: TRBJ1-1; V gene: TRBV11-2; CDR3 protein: ASSLDPKEAF
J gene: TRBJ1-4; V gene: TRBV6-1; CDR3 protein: ASSVGTGRATNEKLF
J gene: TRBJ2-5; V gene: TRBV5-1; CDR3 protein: ASSLTGRETQY
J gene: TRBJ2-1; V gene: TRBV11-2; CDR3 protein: ASSRWTSEQF